This T cell receptor (beta chain) was sequenced during a study of CD8 T cells in Susac syndrome. The multiple sclerosis controls, all treatment-naive patients, had relapsing-remitting disease that was stable or active. RNA totalling roughly 0.45 to 1 ug underwent reverse transcription with random hexamers. An immunoSEQ multiplex PCR generated amplified TCR beta CDR3 products spanning 54 Vbeta and 13 Jbeta. TCRdb independently ran MiXCR on the immunoSEQ multiplex PCR reads; one entry per CDR3 protein. This table holds approximately 220,000 distinct CDR3 sequences, over 90% found once. This CDR3 comprises 13 residues. CDR1 and CDR2 (germline): KGHSH, LQKENI. V was shortened by 3 bases and J by 2 bases, with 7 bases between the two germline ends.

This rearrangement joins TRBV18 to TRBJ1-2; no clear D. This clonotype was obtained from a human donor with multiple sclerosis. What was sequenced was CD4+ T cells from PBMCs. This CDR3 is CASSPDTNYGYTF. Here the CDR3 DNA reads TGTGCCAGCTCACCCGACACAAACTATGGCTACACCTTC.